This TCR beta chain was sequenced in a study of PD-L1 blockade in urothelial cancer. The germline CDR1 and CDR2 sequences are SGHKS and YYEKEE (reference sequence). Trimming left V 1 base short and J 5 bases short, with 13 bases between. The CDR3 loop spans 14 amino acids. Anywhere from 1 to 8 samples came from each patient, spanning pretreatment and on-treatment. Spiked synthetic TCR analogs estimated absolute template abundance per PCR. Clones were sequenced by immunoSEQ multiplex PCR, and TCRdb holds only the in-frame ones, with some missing. The sample shows about 28,000 clones, over 80% of them seen only once.

This receptor was obtained from a man aged 50 to 59 with urothelial cancer. The sequencing used PBMCs, collected around atezolizumab (anti-PD-L1) treatment. The chain couples TRBV5-5 to TRBJ2-7; D is unresolved. The CDR3 bases are TGTGCCAGCAGCTTGTCCTACAGCTCAAACGAGCAGTACGTC. Amino acids: CASSLSYSSNEQYV.